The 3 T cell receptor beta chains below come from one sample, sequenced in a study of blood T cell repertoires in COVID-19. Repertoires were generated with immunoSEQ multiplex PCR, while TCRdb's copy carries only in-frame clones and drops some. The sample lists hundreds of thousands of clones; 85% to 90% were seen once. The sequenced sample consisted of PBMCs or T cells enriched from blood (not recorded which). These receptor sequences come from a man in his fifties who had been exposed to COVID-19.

CDR3 sequence (DNA): TGTGCCAGCGGCCGGGAAGGGGGCACTGAAGCTTTCTTT. This gives the protein CASGREGGTEAFF. V is TRBV6-4 and J is TRBJ1-1; tentatively, D is TRBD1 (6 bases). Between the trimmed V and J ends, which lost 8 bases and 4 bases, there was a span of 14 bases. The CDR3 spans 13 residues. Per germline, CDR1 MRHNA and CDR2 SNTAGT.

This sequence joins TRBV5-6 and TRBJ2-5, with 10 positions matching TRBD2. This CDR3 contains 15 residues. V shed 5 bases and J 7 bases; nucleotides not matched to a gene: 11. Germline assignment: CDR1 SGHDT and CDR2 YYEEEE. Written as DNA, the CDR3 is TGTGCCAGCAGAGTGGCCCTAGCGGGAGTGGTGACCCAGTACTTC. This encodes CASRVALAGVVTQYF.

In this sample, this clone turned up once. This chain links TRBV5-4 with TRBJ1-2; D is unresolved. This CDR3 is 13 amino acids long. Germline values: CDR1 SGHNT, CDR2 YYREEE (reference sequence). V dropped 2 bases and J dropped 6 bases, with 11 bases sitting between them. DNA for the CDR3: TGTGCCAGCAGCTTTGGCATGGCCGATGGCTACACCTTC. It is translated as CASSFGMADGYTF. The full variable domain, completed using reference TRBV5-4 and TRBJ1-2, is ETGVTQSPTHLIKTRGQQVTLRCSSQSGHNTVSWYQQALGQGPQFIFQYYREEENGRGNFPPRFSGLQFPNYSSELNVNALELDDSALYLCASSFGMADGYTFGSGTRLTVV.